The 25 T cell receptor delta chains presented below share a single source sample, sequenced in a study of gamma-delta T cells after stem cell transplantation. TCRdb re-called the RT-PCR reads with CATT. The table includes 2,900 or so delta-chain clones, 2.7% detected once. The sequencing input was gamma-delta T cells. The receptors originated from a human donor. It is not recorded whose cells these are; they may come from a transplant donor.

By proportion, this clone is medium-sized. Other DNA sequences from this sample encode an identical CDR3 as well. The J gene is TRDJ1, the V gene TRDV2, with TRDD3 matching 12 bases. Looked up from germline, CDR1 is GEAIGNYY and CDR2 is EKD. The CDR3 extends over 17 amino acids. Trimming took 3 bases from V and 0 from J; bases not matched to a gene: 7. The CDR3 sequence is CACDYVLGDTDTDKLIF. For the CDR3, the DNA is TGTGCCTGTGACTACGTACTGGGGGATACCGACACCGATAAACTCATCTTT.

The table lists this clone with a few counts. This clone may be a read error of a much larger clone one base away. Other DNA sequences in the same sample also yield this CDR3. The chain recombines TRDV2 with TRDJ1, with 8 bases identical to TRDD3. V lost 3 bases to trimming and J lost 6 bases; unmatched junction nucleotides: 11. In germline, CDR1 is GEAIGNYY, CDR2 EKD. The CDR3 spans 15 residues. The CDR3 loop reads CACDSLLGEQNKLIF. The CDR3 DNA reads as TGTGCCTGTGACTCACTGCTGGGGGAACAAAATAAACTCATCTTT.

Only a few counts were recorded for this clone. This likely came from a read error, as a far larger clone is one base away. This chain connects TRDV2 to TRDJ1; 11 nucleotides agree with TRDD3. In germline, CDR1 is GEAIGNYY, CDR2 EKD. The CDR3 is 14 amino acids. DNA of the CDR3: TGTGCCCGTGACACCCTTCTGGGGGATACTCAGCTCATCTTT. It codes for CARDTLLGDTQLIF.

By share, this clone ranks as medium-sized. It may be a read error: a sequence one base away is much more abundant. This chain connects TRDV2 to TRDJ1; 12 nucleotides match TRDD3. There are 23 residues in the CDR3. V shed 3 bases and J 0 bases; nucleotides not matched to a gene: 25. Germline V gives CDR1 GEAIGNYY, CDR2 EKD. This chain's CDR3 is CACDSIPGAGGYAGQGYTDKLIF. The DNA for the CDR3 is TGTGCCTGTGACTCCATTCCCGGGGCTGGGGGATACGCAGGTCAGGGGTACACCGATAAACTCATCTTT.

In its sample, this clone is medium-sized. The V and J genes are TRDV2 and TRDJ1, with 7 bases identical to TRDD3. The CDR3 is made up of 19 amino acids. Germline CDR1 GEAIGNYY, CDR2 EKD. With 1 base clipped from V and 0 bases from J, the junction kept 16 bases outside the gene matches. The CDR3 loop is CACDTLTRTGESYTDKLIF. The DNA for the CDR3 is TGTGCCTGTGACACTCTCACTCGAACTGGGGAGTCGTACACCGATAAACTCATCTTT.

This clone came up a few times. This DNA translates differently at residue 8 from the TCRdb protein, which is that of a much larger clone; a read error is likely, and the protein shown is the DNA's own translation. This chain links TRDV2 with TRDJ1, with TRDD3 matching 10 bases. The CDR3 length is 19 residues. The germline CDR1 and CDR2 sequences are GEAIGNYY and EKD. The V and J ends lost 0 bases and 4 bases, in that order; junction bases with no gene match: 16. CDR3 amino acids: CACDTAELGGYENSDKLIF. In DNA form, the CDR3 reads TGTGCCTGTGACACCGCGGAGTTGGGGGGATACGAAAATAGCGATAAACTCATCTTT.

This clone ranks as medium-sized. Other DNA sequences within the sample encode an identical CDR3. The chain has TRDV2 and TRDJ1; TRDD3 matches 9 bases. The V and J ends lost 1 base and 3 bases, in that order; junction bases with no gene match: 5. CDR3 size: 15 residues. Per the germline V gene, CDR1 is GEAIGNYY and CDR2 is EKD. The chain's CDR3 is CACDTVGGIPDKLIF. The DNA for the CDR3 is TGTGCCTGTGACACGGTAGGGGGGATACCCGATAAACTCATCTTT.

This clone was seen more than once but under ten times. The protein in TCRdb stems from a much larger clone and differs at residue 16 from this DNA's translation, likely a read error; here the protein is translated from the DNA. Here the CDR3 reads CACDTLVSLPPTDKLFF. As DNA, the CDR3 is TGTGCCTGTGACACCCTGGTAAGTCTACCTCCAACCGATAAACTCTTCTTT. This rearrangement joins TRDV2 to TRDJ1; D is unclear. The end of the DNA aligns better with TRDJ2, so the J call may be wrong. The CDR3 is 17 amino acids. Germline lookup yields CDR1 GEAIGNYY and CDR2 EKD.

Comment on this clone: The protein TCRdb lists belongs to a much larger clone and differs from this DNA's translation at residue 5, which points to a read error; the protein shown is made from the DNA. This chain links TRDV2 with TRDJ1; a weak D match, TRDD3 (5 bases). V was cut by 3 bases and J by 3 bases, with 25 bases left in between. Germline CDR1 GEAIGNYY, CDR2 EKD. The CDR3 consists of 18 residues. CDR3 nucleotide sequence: TGTGCCTGTGACCCCGTAGGGGGCCGCCCCACCCGGCCCGATAAACTCATCTTT. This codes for CACDPVGGRPTRPDKLIF.

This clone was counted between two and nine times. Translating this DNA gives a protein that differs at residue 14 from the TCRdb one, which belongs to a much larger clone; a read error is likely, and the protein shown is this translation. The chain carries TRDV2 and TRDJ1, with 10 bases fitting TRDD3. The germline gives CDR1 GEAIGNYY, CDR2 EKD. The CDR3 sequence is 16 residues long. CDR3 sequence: CACDFTGGSRTDKPIF. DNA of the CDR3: TGTGCCTGTGACTTTACTGGGGGATCCCGAACCGATAAACCCATCTTT.

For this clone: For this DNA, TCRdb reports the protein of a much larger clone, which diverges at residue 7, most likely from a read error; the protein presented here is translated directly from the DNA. This CDR3 reads CACDTVAAGGTGYTDKLIF. The CDR3 nucleotides are TGTGCCTGTGACACCGTGGCGGCCGGGGGAACGGGTTACACCGATAAACTCATCTTT. The rearrangement links TRDV2 to TRDJ1; maybe TRDD3 (6 bases). The ends were cut back, 0 bases at V and 0 bases at J, with 22 bases in the middle. The germline V gene encodes CDR1 GEAIGNYY and CDR2 EKD. This CDR3 comprises 19 residues.

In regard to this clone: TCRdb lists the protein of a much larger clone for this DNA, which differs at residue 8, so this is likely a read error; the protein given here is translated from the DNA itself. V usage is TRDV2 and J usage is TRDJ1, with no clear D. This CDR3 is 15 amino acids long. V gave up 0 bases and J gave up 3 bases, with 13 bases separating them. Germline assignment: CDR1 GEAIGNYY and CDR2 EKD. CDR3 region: CACDTVGANSDKLIF. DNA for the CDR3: TGTGCCTGTGACACCGTAGGTGCTAATTCCGATAAACTCATCTTT.

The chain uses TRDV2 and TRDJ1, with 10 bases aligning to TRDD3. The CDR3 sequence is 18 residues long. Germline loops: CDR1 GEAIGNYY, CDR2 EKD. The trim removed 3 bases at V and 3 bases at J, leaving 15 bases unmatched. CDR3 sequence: CACDLLGDPLRGADKLIF. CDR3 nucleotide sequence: TGTGCCTGTGACCTACTGGGGGATCCTCTAAGGGGCGCCGATAAACTCATCTTT.

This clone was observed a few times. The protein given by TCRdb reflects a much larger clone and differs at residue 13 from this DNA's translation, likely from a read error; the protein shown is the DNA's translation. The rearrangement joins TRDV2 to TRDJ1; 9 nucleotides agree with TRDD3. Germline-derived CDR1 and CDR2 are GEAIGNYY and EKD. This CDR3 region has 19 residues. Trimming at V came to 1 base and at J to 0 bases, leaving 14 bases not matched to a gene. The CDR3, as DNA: TGTGCCTGTGACACTGTACTACCGGGGGATACTCCTCACACCGATAAACTCATCTTT. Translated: CACDTVLPGDTPHTDKLIF.

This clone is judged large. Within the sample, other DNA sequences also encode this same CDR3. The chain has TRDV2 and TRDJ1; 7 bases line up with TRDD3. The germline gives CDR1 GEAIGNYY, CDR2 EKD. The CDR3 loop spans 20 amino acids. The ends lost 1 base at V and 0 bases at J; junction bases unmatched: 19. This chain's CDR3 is CACDTLHTGDRGFNTDKLIF. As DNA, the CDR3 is TGTGCCTGTGACACTCTCCATACTGGGGATAGGGGATTTAACACCGATAAACTCATCTTT.

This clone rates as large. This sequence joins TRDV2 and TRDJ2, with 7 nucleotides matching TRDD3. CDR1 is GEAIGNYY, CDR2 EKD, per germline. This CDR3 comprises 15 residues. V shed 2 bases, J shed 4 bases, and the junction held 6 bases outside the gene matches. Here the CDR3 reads CACDILGRETAQLFF. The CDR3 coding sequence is TGTGCCTGTGACATACTGGGGCGAGAGACAGCACAACTCTTCTTT.

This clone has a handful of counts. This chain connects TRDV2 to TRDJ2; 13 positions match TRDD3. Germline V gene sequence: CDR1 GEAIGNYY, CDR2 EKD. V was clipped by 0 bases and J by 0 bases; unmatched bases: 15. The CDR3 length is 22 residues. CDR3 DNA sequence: TGTGCCTGTGACACCGTACTGGGGGATACGCGCCAGAAGCAGGCTTTGACAGCACAACTCTTCTTT. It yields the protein CACDTVLGDTRQKQALTAQLFF.

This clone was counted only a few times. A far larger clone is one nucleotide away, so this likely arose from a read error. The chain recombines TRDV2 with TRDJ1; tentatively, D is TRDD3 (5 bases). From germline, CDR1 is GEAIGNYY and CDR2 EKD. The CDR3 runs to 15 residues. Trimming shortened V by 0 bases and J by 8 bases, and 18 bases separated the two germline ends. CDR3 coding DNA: TGTGCCTGTGACACCGTATCCTCACTGGTGGGCAAACTCATCTTT. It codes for CACDTVSSLVGKLIF.

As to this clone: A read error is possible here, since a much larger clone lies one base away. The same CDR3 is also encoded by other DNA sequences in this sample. The DNA of the CDR3 is TGTGCCTGTGACACCCACGGATTAACTGGGGGATACCTTAGTACCACCGATAAACTCATCTTT. Protein sequence: CACDTHGLTGGYLSTTDKLIF. The chain recombines TRDV2 with TRDJ1, with 12 bases matching TRDD3. V lost 0 bases, J lost 1 base, and 17 bases stayed unmatched. Germline CDR1 reads GEAIGNYY; CDR2 reads EKD. The CDR3 totals 21 residues.

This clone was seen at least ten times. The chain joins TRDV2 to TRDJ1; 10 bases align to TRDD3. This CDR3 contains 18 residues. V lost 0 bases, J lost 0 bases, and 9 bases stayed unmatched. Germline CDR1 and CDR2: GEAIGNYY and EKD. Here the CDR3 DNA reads TGTGCCTGTGACACCGTACTGGGGGATCCTGGGTACACCGATAAACTCATCTTT. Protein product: CACDTVLGDPGYTDKLIF.

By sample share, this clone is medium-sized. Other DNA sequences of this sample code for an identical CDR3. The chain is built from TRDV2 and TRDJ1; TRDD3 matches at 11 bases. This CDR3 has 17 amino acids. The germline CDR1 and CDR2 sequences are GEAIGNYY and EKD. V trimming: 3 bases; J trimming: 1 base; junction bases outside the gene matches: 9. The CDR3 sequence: CACDALGDTQSTDKLIF. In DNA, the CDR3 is TGTGCCTGTGACGCTCTGGGGGATACTCAGAGCACCGATAAACTCATCTTT.

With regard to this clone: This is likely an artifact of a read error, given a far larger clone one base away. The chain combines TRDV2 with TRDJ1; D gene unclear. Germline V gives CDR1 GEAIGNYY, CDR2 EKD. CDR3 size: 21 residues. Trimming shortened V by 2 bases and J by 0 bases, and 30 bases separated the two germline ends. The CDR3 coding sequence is TGTGCCTGTGACAGAGTAATGGGTTCTCCGTCGTTTCCCTCGTACACCGATAAACTCATCTTT. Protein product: CACDRVMGSPSFPSYTDKLIF.

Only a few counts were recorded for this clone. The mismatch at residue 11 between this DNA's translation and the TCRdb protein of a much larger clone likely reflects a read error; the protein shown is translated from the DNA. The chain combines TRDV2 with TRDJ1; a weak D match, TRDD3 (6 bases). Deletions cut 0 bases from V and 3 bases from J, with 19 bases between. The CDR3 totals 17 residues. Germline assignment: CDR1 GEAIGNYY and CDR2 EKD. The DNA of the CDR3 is TGTGCCTGTGACACCCTCGGGTTTACTGGGAGATCCGATAAACTCATCTTT. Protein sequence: CACDTLGFTGRSDKLIF.

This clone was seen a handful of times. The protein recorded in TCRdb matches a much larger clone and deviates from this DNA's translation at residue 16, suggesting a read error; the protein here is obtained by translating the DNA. DNA for the CDR3: TGTGCCTGTGACACCGTGGGGGATACACTCTCCTGGGACACCCGACGGATGTTTTTC. Its translation: CACDTVGDTLSWDTRRMFF. The V and J genes are TRDV2 and TRDJ3, with 10 nucleotides matching TRDD3. The CDR3 extends over 19 amino acids. CDR1 is GEAIGNYY and CDR2 is EKD in the germline V gene.

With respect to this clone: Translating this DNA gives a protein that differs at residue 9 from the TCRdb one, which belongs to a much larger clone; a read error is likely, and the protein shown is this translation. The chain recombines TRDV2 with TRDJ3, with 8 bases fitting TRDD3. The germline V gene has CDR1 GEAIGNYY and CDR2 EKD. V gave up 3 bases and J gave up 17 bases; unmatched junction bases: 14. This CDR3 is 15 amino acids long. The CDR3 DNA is TGTGCCTGTGACGCTATACTGGGGGGCCTAAAGAAGATGTTTTTC. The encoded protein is CACDAILGGLKKMFF.